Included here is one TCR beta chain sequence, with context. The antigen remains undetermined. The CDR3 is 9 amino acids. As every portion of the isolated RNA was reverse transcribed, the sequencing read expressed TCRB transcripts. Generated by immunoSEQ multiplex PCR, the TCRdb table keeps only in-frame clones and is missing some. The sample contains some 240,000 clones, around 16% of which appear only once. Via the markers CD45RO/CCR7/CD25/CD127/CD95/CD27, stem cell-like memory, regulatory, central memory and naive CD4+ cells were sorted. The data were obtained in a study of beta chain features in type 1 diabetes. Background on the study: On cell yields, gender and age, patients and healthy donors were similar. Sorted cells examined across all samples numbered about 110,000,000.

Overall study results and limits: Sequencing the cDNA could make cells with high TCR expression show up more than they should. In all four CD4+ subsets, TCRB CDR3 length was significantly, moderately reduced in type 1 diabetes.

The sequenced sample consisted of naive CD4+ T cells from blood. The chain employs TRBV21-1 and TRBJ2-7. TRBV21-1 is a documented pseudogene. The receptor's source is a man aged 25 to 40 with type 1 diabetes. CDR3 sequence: CASSKEQYF. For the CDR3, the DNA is TGTGCCAGCAGCAAAGAGCAGTACTTC.